This is a list of T cell receptor beta chains from one sample in a study of OX40 agonist ivuxolimab in advanced cancers. Measured with immunoSEQ multiplex PCR; TCRdb has only the in-frame clones, and not every one. The profile shows roughly 70,000 clones, around 90% of them singletons. The sample here was CD4+ or CD8+ T cells sorted from blood, taken in a trial of the OX40 agonist ivuxolimab. Receptors originate from an adult with an advanced solid tumor such as melanoma, head and neck, liver or kidney cancer. CDR3s include the opening cysteine and the closing phenylalanine or tryptophan. The D gene is left open where the match is weak. The listing skips clone size in some rows; elsewhere it reads once, few, many or a size class.

D gene | J gene | V gene | clone size | CDR3 DNA | CDR3 protein
TRBD1 | TRBJ2-7 | TRBV2 | once | TGTGCCAGCAGTGCTTTCCCCCCTGAAAGGACAGGTAGCTACGAGCAGTACTTC | CASSAFPPERTGSYEQYF
NA | TRBJ2-3 | TRBV7-2 | NA | TGTGCCAGCAGCTTAGACGTTGTGGATACGCAGTATTTT | CASSLDVVDTQYF
NA | TRBJ2-7 | TRBV28 | NA | TGTGCCAGCACCTCGTACTACGAGCAGTACTTC | CASTSYYEQYF
TRBD2 | TRBJ2-2 | TRBV2 | NA | TGTGCCAGTGTACCGGGGGGATCGAACACCGGGGAGCTGTTTTTT | CASVPGGSNTGELFF
NA | TRBJ2-1 | TRBV29-1 | NA | TGCAGCGTTGAGAAGGGCTACAATGAGCAGTTCTTC | CSVEKGYNEQFF
NA | TRBJ1-2 | TRBV28 | NA | TGTGCCAGCAGTTCACCCCCGGCAGCTAACTATGGCTACACCTTC | CASSSPPAANYGYTF
TRBD1 | TRBJ1-5 | TRBV5-6 | NA | TGTGCCAGCAGCTACTACAGGGGGCGCAATCAGCCCCAGCATTTT | CASSYYRGRNQPQHF
TRBD1 | TRBJ1-2 | TRBV19 | NA | TGTGCCAGTAGGACCGACAGGGATAACTATGGCTACACCTTC | CASRTDRDNYGYTF
NA | TRBJ2-3 | TRBV27 | NA | TGTGCCAGCAGTCCCGGACTACAGGGGCGAGGAGATACGCAGTATTTT | CASSPGLQGRGDTQYF
NA | TRBJ2-1 | TRBV5-6 | NA | TGTGCCAGCAGCTTAATCGGGAGTCGGGATGAGCAGTTCTTC | CASSLIGSRDEQFF
TRBD2 | TRBJ2-1 | TRBV28 | once | TGTGCCAGCAAGCGGGAGACCCTCTACAATGAGCAGTTCTTC | CASKRETLYNEQFF
TRBD2 | TRBJ2-7 | TRBV28 | NA | TGTGCCAGCAGTTTTGGACTAGTCGGAAGTGAGCAGTACTTC | CASSFGLVGSEQYF
NA | TRBJ1-1 | TRBV10-3 | NA | TGTGCCATCGTAAGAGGCACTGAAGCTTTCTTT | CAIVRGTEAFF
TRBD2 | TRBJ2-7 | TRBV10-3 | once | TGTGCCATCAGTGATACTAGCGGTCCCTACGAGCAGTACTTC | CAISDTSGPYEQYF
NA | TRBJ2-2 | TRBV5-8 | NA | TGTGCCAGCAGCCCCGGGTTCGGGAACACCGGGGAGCTGTTTTTT | CASSPGFGNTGELFF
NA | TRBJ1-5 | TRBV4-1 | once | TGCGCCAGCAGCCAAGCGGGAGTGGGGGCAGGGAGAGGACAGCCCCAGCATTTT | CASSQAGVGAGRGQPQHF
NA | TRBJ1-4 | TRBV6-6 | NA | TGTGCCAGCAGCCAACTTCAAACTAATGAAAAACTGTTTTTT | CASSQLQTNEKLFF
TRBD2 | TRBJ2-7 | TRBV11-1 | few | TGTGCCAGCAGCCGGACTAGCGGGATTAACGAGCAGTACTTC | CASSRTSGINEQYF
NA | TRBJ2-5 | TRBV7-9 | NA | TGTGCCAGCAGGTCCACTAGGGGTGGGCAGACCCAGTACTTC | CASRSTRGGQTQYF
NA | TRBJ1-2 | TRBV15 | NA | TGTGCCACCAGCAGAGCTGGGACAACTAACTATGGCTACACCTTC | CATSRAGTTNYGYTF
NA | TRBJ2-3 | TRBV19 | NA | TGTGCCAGTAGTACCGCCACAGATACGCAGTATTTT | CASSTATDTQYF
NA | TRBJ1-4 | TRBV4-2 | few | TGTGCCAGCAGCCAAGAGAAGGGTAGGAAACTGTTTTTT | CASSQEKGRKLFF
NA | TRBJ2-1 | TRBV6-1 | once | TGTGCCAGCAGGGAATCCGTCTACAATGAGCAGTTCTTC | CASRESVYNEQFF
TRBD1 | TRBJ1-2 | TRBV6-5 | NA | TGTGCCAGCACTCCCGCAGGGACAGGGGACGGCTACACCTTC | CASTPAGTGDGYTF
TRBD1 | TRBJ1-2 | TRBV11-2 | NA | TGTGCCAGCAGCCAGGGGGCCGGCTATGGCTACACCTTC | CASSQGAGYGYTF
NA | TRBJ2-1 | TRBV7-2 | NA | TGTGCCAGCAGCCCCATGTACAATGAGCAGTTCTTC | CASSPMYNEQFF
NA | TRBJ2-3 | TRBV28 | NA | TGTGCCAGCAGGGACTCGTACACAGATACGCAGTATTTT | CASRDSYTDTQYF
NA | TRBJ2-3 | TRBV28 | NA | TGTGCCAGCAACCTATTCACAGATACGCAGTATTTT | CASNLFTDTQYF
TRBD2 | TRBJ2-1 | TRBV5-5 | NA | TGTGCCAGCAGCTTGGATCTTGCGGGAGAACAGTTCTTC | CASSLDLAGEQFF
NA | TRBJ1-2 | TRBV28 | NA | TGTGCCAGCAGTTTTCCTAACAGGGAGTTAAACTATGGCTACACCTTC | CASSFPNRELNYGYTF
TRBD2 | TRBJ2-3 | TRBV9 | few | TGTGCCAGCAGCGCAGTGGGACTAGCGGCCACAGATACGCAGTATTTT | CASSAVGLAATDTQYF
NA | TRBJ2-7 | TRBV15 | once | TGTGCCACCAGCAGAGAGAAGATGTCCTCCTACGAGCAGTACTTC | CATSREKMSSYEQYF
NA | TRBJ2-3 | TRBV7-6 | NA | TGTGCCAGCAGCTTCTTAGCGAGAGATACGCAGTATTTT | CASSFLARDTQYF
TRBD1 | TRBJ1-2 | TRBV5-4 | NA | TGTGCCAGCAGTCCAGGGGGCTCTGACTATGGCTACACCTTC | CASSPGGSDYGYTF
NA | TRBJ2-3 | TRBV5-1 | NA | TGCGCCAGCAGCTTGGGTCTCGGGGACACCATCTTCCGGGATACGCAGTATTTT | CASSLGLGDTIFRDTQYF
TRBD1 | TRBJ1-1 | TRBV5-4 | NA | TGTGCCAGCAGCGTTGGACAGGGCGCTGAAGCTTTCTTT | CASSVGQGAEAFF
TRBD1 | TRBJ1-2 | TRBV4-2 | NA | TGTGCCAGCAGCCAACCGGGACAGGCAAACTATGGCTACACCTTC | CASSQPGQANYGYTF
TRBD1 | TRBJ2-5 | TRBV13 | NA | TGTGCCAGCAGCTTAGGCCCCAGGGGGCGGGGCCGAGAGACCCAGTACTTC | CASSLGPRGRGRETQYF
NA | TRBJ2-5 | TRBV11-2 | NA | TGTGCCAGCAGCCCGAACCGAGGGCCAGAGACCCAGTACTTC | CASSPNRGPETQYF
NA | TRBJ2-1 | TRBV11-3 | once | TGTGCCAGCAGCTTAGATAGCCGGGGTGAGCAGTTCTTC | CASSLDSRGEQFF
NA | TRBJ2-3 | TRBV28 | NA | TGTGCCAGCAGTCCCCGACTAGGGGGTTTTGATACGCAGTATTTT | CASSPRLGGFDTQYF
TRBD1 | TRBJ1-1 | TRBV29-1 | NA | TGCAGCGTAGCAGGGGGCGAGAAAGCTTTCTTT | CSVAGGEKAFF
NA | TRBJ2-3 | TRBV28 | NA | TGTGCCAGCAGTCCCCCGGGACGTCGTGGAGATACGCAGTATTTT | CASSPPGRRGDTQYF
TRBD2 | TRBJ2-1 | TRBV19 | NA | TGTGCCAGAAGCGGGACTAAGAGCTCCTACAATGAGCAGTTCTTC | CARSGTKSSYNEQFF
NA | TRBJ2-3 | TRBV29-1 | NA | TGCAGCGTCCAGAGTGGGAGTTTGGCAGATACGCAGTATTTT | CSVQSGSLADTQYF
NA | TRBJ2-3 | TRBV5-4 | NA | TGTGCCAGCAGCTTGGTCGCAGATACGCAGTATTTT | CASSLVADTQYF
NA | TRBJ1-4 | TRBV28 | NA | TGTGCCAGCAGGGCCCCAGGCAATGAAAAACTGTTTTTT | CASRAPGNEKLFF
NA | TRBJ2-2 | TRBV19 | NA | TGTGCCAGTAGTATGACAGGCGACACCGGGGAGCTGTTTTTT | CASSMTGDTGELFF
NA | TRBJ2-5 | TRBV6-5 | NA | NA | CASSSSTSGVPLAQYF
NA | TRBJ2-2 | TRBV5-4 | NA | TGTGCCAGCAGCCCCCGACTTTGGGACACCGGGGAGCTGTTTTTT | CASSPRLWDTGELFF
TRBD2 | TRBJ2-3 | TRBV2 | NA | TGTGCCAGCAAGCTGGCTAGCGGTGCAGATACGCAGTATTTT | CASKLASGADTQYF
TRBD2 | TRBJ2-7 | TRBV28 | NA | TGTGCCAGCGGGGGGGGGACCTACGAGCAGTACTTC | CASGGGTYEQYF
NA | TRBJ2-2 | TRBV18 | NA | TGTGCCAGCTCATCCGGGACACTGGACACCGGGGAGCTGTTTTTT | CASSSGTLDTGELFF
TRBD1 | TRBJ2-1 | TRBV11-3 | few | TGTGCCAGCAGCCCAAGGGACAGGGGGTTGAATGAGCAGTTCTTC | CASSPRDRGLNEQFF
TRBD2 | TRBJ2-2 | TRBV4-1 | NA | TGCGCCAGCAGCCTAGTAGTCGGGAGGGACACCGGGGAGCTGTTTTTT | CASSLVVGRDTGELFF
NA | TRBJ1-3 | TRBV7-9 | NA | TGTGCCAGCAGCCTAAGTAGCGGAAACACCATATATTTT | CASSLSSGNTIYF
NA | TRBJ1-1 | TRBV19 | once | TGTGCCAGTAGAGACGTCATGAACACTGAAGCTTTCTTT | CASRDVMNTEAFF
NA | TRBJ1-3 | TRBV2 | NA | TGTGCCAGTGCAGGCCTCTCTGGAAACACCATATATTTT | CASAGLSGNTIYF
TRBD1 | TRBJ1-4 | TRBV9 | NA | TGTGCCAGCACCACCCAGGGGGGTACTAATGAAAAACTGTTTTTT | CASTTQGGTNEKLFF